A single sample gave rise to the 14 T cell receptor beta chains below, sequenced in a study of T cell repertoires in cytomegalovirus infection. These receptors' antigens are unknown. Each CDR3 protein gets one entry after TCRdb re-called the reads with MiXCR. Of fewer than 1,000,000 distinct CDR3 sequences listed, less than 35% were seen once; the top ten hold about 14%. The specimen was cultured CD8+ T cells from PBMCs, collected from culture after CMV antigen stimulation. The receptor set was obtained from a human donor in good health (CMV status not recorded). Some clones in this sample may be carry-over from other donors' samples.

The CDR3 sequence: CASSRGQAREKLFF. For the CDR3, the DNA is TGTGCCAGCAGCCGGGGACAGGCGCGTGAAAAACTGTTTTTT. This chain uses TRBV7-9 with TRBJ1-4, with 8 positions matching TRBD1. This CDR3 spans 14 amino acids. Germline lookup yields CDR1 SEHNR and CDR2 FQNEAQ (reference sequence). Trimming removed 5 bases from V and 7 bases from J; junction bases left unmatched: 6.

This clonotype has a handful of counts. The chain employs TRBV12-3 or TRBV12-4 and TRBJ1-1, with D unclear. V was shortened by 3 bases and J by 10 bases, with 15 bases between the two germline ends. The CDR3 runs to 13 residues. CDR3 sequence reads: CASSFPPAEGAFF. DNA for the CDR3: TGTGCCAGCAGTTTCCCCCCCGCAGAAGGAGCTTTCTTT.

The rearrangement joins TRBV2 to TRBJ2-1; D uncertain. The germline CDR1 and CDR2 sequences are SNHLY and FYNNEI. This CDR3 has 17 amino acids. V gave up 0 bases and J gave up 0 bases, with 12 bases separating them. This CDR3 reads CASSEAWYLTSYNEQFF. The CDR3, as DNA: TGTGCCAGCAGTGAAGCGTGGTACTTAACCTCCTACAATGAGCAGTTCTTC.

This clonotype was detected a few times. The rearrangement uses TRBV6-1 and TRBJ1-2; D perhaps matches TRBD1 (6 bases). The CDR3 has 13 residues. Trimming pared 8 bases from V and 5 bases from J, leaving 15 bases between. The germline CDR1 and CDR2 sequences are MNHNS and SASEGT. CDR3 bases: TGTGCCAGCCTCACAGGGCTAGTATATGGCTACACCTTC. Protein product: CASLTGLVYGYTF.

This clonotype was seen a few times. The V gene is TRBV28, the J gene TRBJ2-2; the D gene is possibly TRBD1 (6 bases). The CDR3 is made up of 14 amino acids. Trimming left V 4 bases short and J 7 bases short, with 13 bases between. From germline, CDR1 is MDHEN and CDR2 SYDVKM. CDR3 in DNA: TGTGCCAGCAGTTATACAGGGACGGGCGGGGAGCTGTTTTTT. Its translation is CASSYTGTGGELFF.

The CDR3 sequence: CASSYSPAGTSYEQYV. DNA of the CDR3: TGTGCCAGCAGTTACTCGCCTGCCGGGACCTCCTACGAGCAGTACGTC. V gene TRBV6-2 or TRBV6-3 combines with J gene TRBJ2-7, with D perhaps TRBD1 or TRBD2 (5 bases each). CDR3 length: 16 amino acids. Looked up from germline, CDR1 is MNHEY and CDR2 is SVGEGT. Trimming stripped 0 bases from V and 0 bases from J, with 12 bases between.

V gene TRBV5-6 combines with J gene TRBJ1-6; tentatively, D is TRBD1 (6 bases). CDR3 length equals 16 residues. V dropped 3 bases and J dropped 3 bases, with 13 bases sitting between them. Germline CDR1 SGHDT, CDR2 YYEEEE. The CDR3, as DNA: TGTGCCAGCAGCTCTGGGGGGCCGGACTATAATTCACCCCTCCACTTT. It yields the protein CASSSGGPDYNSPLHF.

This clonotype occurred a few times. The J gene is TRBJ1-3, the V gene TRBV7-9; weak D call: TRBD1 (6 bases). Germline lookup yields CDR1 SEHNR and CDR2 FQNEAQ (reference sequence). Deletions cut 1 base from V and 8 bases from J, with 12 bases between. CDR3 length: 14 residues. The chain's CDR3 is CASSLVQGRDTIYF. Written as DNA, the CDR3 is TGTGCCAGCAGCTTAGTCCAGGGGCGCGACACCATATATTTT.

In its sample, this clonotype was seen many times. In DNA form, the CDR3 reads TGTGCCAGCAGCCCGGACAGGGGTATCTACGAGCAGTACTTC. Its protein is CASSPDRGIYEQYF. The chain recombines TRBV7-6 with TRBJ2-7, with 9 nucleotides matching TRBD1. The germline V gene encodes CDR1 SGHVS and CDR2 FNYEAQ. J lost 3 bases, V lost 5 bases, and 5 bases had no gene match. This CDR3 has 14 residues. The full variable domain, its missing parts supplied by reference TRBV7-6 and TRBJ2-7, is GAGVSQSPRYKVTKRGQDVALRCDPISGHVSLYWYRQALGQGPEFLTYFNYEAQQDKSGLPNDRFSAERPEGSISTLTIQRTEQRDSAMYRCASSPDRGIYEQYFGPGTRLTVT.

The table lists this clonotype with a few counts. V usage is TRBV5-3 and J usage is TRBJ1-1, with TRBD1 as a possible D gene (6 bases). TRBV5-3 is an open reading frame, and its role is uncertain. V lost 8 bases to trimming and J lost 0 bases, with 14 bases between them. The CDR3 sequence is 14 residues long. CDR3 residues: CASLGGHMNTEAFF. Written as DNA, the CDR3 is TGTGCCAGTTTGGGGGGCCACATGAACACTGAAGCTTTCTTT.

This clonotype showed up just a few times. The chain is built from TRBV12-3 or TRBV12-4 and TRBJ2-3, with TRBD1 identical over 7 bases. V shed 4 bases and J 2 bases; nucleotides not matched to a gene: 12. CDR3 length: 17 amino acids. DNA for the CDR3: TGTGCCAGCAGTTGGCTAGAGACAGGGAGTCCCACAGATACGCAGTATTTT. Translating gives CASSWLETGSPTDTQYF.

This clonotype was picked up many times. The chain uses TRBV7-6 and TRBJ2-3, with 10 nucleotides matching TRBD2. V shed 5 bases and J 6 bases; nucleotides not matched to a gene: 5. This CDR3 region has 14 residues. CDR1 is SGHVS, CDR2 FNYEAQ, per germline. The CDR3 coding sequence is TGTGCCAGCAGCCCCCGACTAGCGGGCGATACGCAGTATTTT. It yields the protein CASSPRLAGDTQYF.

This clonotype was seen a few times. The chain carries TRBV24-1 and TRBJ2-3; D possibly corresponds to TRBD2 (6 bases). Trimming removed 3 bases at V and 2 bases at J, with 17 bases between. Germline assignment: CDR1 KGHDR and CDR2 SFDVKD. The CDR3 loop spans 17 amino acids. The CDR3 here is CATSDHQGRRDTDTQYF. The DNA for the CDR3 is TGTGCCACCAGTGATCATCAGGGCAGGCGGGACACAGATACGCAGTATTTT.

The rearrangement joins TRBV19 to TRBJ1-5; TRBD1 is a possible D gene (5 bases). The CDR3 sequence is 14 residues long. Between the trimmed V and J ends, which lost 4 bases and 7 bases, there was a span of 14 bases. Germline V gene sequence: CDR1 LNHDA, CDR2 SQIVND (reference sequence). CDR3 DNA sequence: TGTGCCAGTAGTACGATGACAGCCCGGCAGCCCCAGCATTTT. Residues: CASSTMTARQPQHF.